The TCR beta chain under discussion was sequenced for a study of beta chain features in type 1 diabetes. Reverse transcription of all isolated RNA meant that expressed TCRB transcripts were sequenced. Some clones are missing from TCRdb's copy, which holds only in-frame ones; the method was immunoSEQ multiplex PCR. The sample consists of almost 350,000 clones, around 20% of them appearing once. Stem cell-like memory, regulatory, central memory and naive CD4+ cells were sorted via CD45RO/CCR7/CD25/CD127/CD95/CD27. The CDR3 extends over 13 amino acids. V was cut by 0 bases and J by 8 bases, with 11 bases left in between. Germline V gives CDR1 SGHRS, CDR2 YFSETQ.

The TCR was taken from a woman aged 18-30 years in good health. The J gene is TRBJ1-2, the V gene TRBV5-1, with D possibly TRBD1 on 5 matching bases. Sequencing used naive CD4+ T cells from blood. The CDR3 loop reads CASSLDRPGGYTF. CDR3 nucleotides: TGCGCCAGCAGCTTGGACAGGCCCGGGGGCTACACCTTC.